The 31 T cell receptor beta chains below were found in one sample sequenced in a study of CD8+ T cells in alopecia areata. Extracted RNA was reverse transcribed into cDNA, the sequencing template. Produced via immunoSEQ multiplex PCR; TCRdb's table is partial and in-frame only. Here the sample spans 110,000 or so clones, roughly 58% being singletons. Treatment noted: oral pan-JAK inhibitor, 5-10 mg twice daily. Sequencing used CD8+ T cells sorted from blood, obtained at week 4, from a patient treated with tofacitinib. Source of these receptors: a human donor with alopecia areata.

V is TRBV29-1 and J is TRBJ2-7; D may be TRBD2 (5 bases). Trimming removed 6 bases from V and 3 bases from J, with 9 bases in between. Germline lookup yields CDR1 SQVTM and CDR2 ANQGSEA. The CDR3 loop spans 11 amino acids. CDR3 sequence reads: CSVSRDYEQYF. CDR3 bases: TGCAGCGTGTCCCGGGACTACGAGCAGTACTTC.

This clone has just one count. V gene TRBV15 combines with J gene TRBJ2-6; D tentatively reads TRBD1 or TRBD2 (5 bases each). The CDR3 loop spans 17 amino acids. Germline lookup yields CDR1 LNHNV and CDR2 YYDKDF (reference sequence). Trimming shortened V by 1 base and J by 0 bases, and 10 bases separated the two germline ends. CDR3 in amino acids: CATSRGGTLSGANVLTF. The CDR3, as DNA: TGTGCCACCAGCAGAGGAGGGACCCTCTCTGGGGCCAACGTCCTGACTTTC. Full variable domain (remainder filled in from reference TRBV15 and TRBJ2-6): DAMVIQNPRYQVTQFGKPVTLSCSQTLNHNVMYWYQQKSSQAPKLLFHYYDKDFNNEADTPDNFQSRRPNTSFCFLDIRSPGLGDTAMYLCATSRGGTLSGANVLTFGAGSRLTVL.

The chain uses TRBV6-5 and TRBJ2-1, with 7 bases identical to TRBD2. The CDR3 covers 14 residues. Germline assignment: CDR1 MNHEY and CDR2 SVGAGI. Germline trimming cut 8 bases from V and 2 bases from J; bases unmatched to any gene: 6. Here the CDR3 DNA reads TGTGCCAGCGCCACACTAGCGCCCTACAATGAGCAGTTCTTC. It yields the protein CASATLAPYNEQFF.

CDR3 protein: CASSVGTVNQPQHF. The CDR3 DNA is TGTGCCAGCAGCGTAGGGACAGTTAATCAGCCCCAGCATTTT. This sequence joins TRBV9 and TRBJ1-5; TRBD1 is a possible D gene (6 bases). Per germline, CDR1 SGDLS and CDR2 YYNGEE. With 0 bases removed from V and 4 bases from J, the gap between germline ends came to 8 bases. The CDR3 covers 14 residues.

This sequence joins TRBV27 and TRBJ1-5; D gene ambiguous. V was cut by 6 bases and J by 6 bases, with 15 bases left in between. This CDR3 comprises 14 residues. The germline gives CDR1 MNHEY, CDR2 SMNVEV (reference sequence). The CDR3 nucleotides are TGTGCCAGCAGGCCTATCGCTCACGGTCAGCCCCAGCATTTT. Protein: CASRPIAHGQPQHF.

This sequence joins TRBV30 and TRBJ2-1, with D perhaps matching TRBD1 (5 bases). Germline lookup yields CDR1 GTSNPN and CDR2 SVGIG (reference sequence). The CDR3 runs 12 residues. The V and J ends lost 2 bases and 6 bases respectively, with 8 bases between them. CDR3 nucleotides: TGTGCCTGGAGTTGGGGCATCAATGAGCAGTTCTTC. This codes for CAWSWGINEQFF.

The V gene is TRBV23-1, the J gene TRBJ1-2; D gene unclear. TRBV23-1 is reported as an ORF; its role is uncertain. The CDR3 length is 15 residues. Trimming removed 6 bases from V and 4 bases from J, with 18 bases in between. The CDR3 nucleotides are TGCGCCAGCAGCCACGACATGGGTGAAGGCTATGGCTACACCTTC. This translates into CASSHDMGEGYGYTF.

The rearrangement uses TRBV7-9 and TRBJ2-5, with D hard to call. The CDR3 length is 13 residues. V was pared by 1 base and J by 2 bases, with 5 bases between. Germline V gene lookup returns CDR1 SEHNR and CDR2 FQNEAQ (reference sequence). The CDR3 DNA reads as TGTGCCAGCAGCTTAGTGGATCAAGAGACCCAGTACTTC. Translation gives CASSLVDQETQYF. The full variable domain, rest sourced from reference TRBV7-9 and TRBJ2-5, is DTGVSQNPRHKITKRGQNVTFRCDPISEHNRLYWYRQTLGQGPEFLTYFQNEAQLEKSRLLSDRFSAERPKGSFSTLEIQRTEQGDSAMYLCASSLVDQETQYFGPGTRLLVL.

This clone appeared once. The V and J genes are TRBV9 and TRBJ1-4; D not resolved. The V and J ends lost 0 bases and 5 bases respectively, with 8 bases between them. In germline, CDR1 is SGDLS, CDR2 YYNGEE. The CDR3 is 14 amino acids. CDR3 residues: CASSVGGSNEKLFF. As DNA, the CDR3 is TGTGCCAGCAGCGTAGGTGGATCCAATGAAAAACTGTTTTTT. The entire variable domain, with the rest obtained from reference TRBV9 and TRBJ1-4, is as follows: DSGVTQTPKHLITATGQRVTLRCSPRSGDLSVYWYQQSLDQGLQFLIQYYNGEERAKGNILERFSAQQFPDLHSELNLSSLELGDSALYFCASSVGGSNEKLFFGSGTQLSVL.

This clone was counted between two and nine times. This sequence joins TRBV7-9 and TRBJ2-5, with 8 positions matching TRBD2. J gave up 1 base and V 4 bases, and 14 bases lay outside the gene matches. The CDR3 sequence is 18 residues long. Germline CDR1 reads SEHNR; CDR2 reads FQNEAQ (reference sequence). The DNA for the CDR3 is TGTGCCAGCAGCTCAGGCCCAGGCCAGCGGGGGACCCAAGAGACCCAGTACTTC. This sequence encodes CASSSGPGQRGTQETQYF. The complete variable domain, with remaining parts taken from reference TRBV7-9 and TRBJ2-5, reads DTGVSQNPRHKITKRGQNVTFRCDPISEHNRLYWYRQTLGQGPEFLTYFQNEAQLEKSRLLSDRFSAERPKGSFSTLEIQRTEQGDSAMYLCASSSGPGQRGTQETQYFGPGTRLLVL.

The CDR3 is CASSPRAAGTVGEKLFF. The CDR3 DNA sequence: TGTGCCAGCAGCCCTCGAGCCGCCGGGACAGTCGGTGAAAAACTGTTTTTT. The chain couples TRBV7-9 to TRBJ1-4; 7 bases line up with TRBD1. The CDR3 spans 17 residues. The germline V gene has CDR1 SEHNR and CDR2 FQNEAQ (reference sequence). Trimming removed 5 bases from V and 7 bases from J; junction bases left unmatched: 16. The full variable domain, rest sourced from reference TRBV7-9 and TRBJ1-4, is DTGVSQNPRHKITKRGQNVTFRCDPISEHNRLYWYRQTLGQGPEFLTYFQNEAQLEKSRLLSDRFSAERPKGSFSTLEIQRTEQGDSAMYLCASSPRAAGTVGEKLFFGSGTQLSVL.

The chain couples TRBV11-2 to TRBJ2-5; the D is unclear. The ends were cut back, 4 bases at V and 1 base at J, with 13 bases in the middle. Germline lookup yields CDR1 SGHAT and CDR2 FQNNGV. The CDR3 totals 15 residues. CDR3 in DNA: TGTGCCAGCAGCTCCAGCCTATCACTCCAAGAGACCCAGTACTTC. Its protein is CASSSSLSLQETQYF.

The genes are TRBV7-8 and TRBJ1-6, with D tentatively TRBD1 (5 bases). This CDR3 is 14 amino acids long. Trimming shortened V by 0 bases and J by 6 bases, and 6 bases separated the two germline ends. CDR1 and CDR2 (germline): SGHVS, FQNEAQ. Here the CDR3 DNA reads TGTGCCAGCAGCTTAGCGGACACTAATTCACCCCTCCACTTT. It codes for CASSLADTNSPLHF.

The rearrangement uses TRBV5-6 and TRBJ1-1; 7 bases match TRBD1. The CDR3 loop spans 13 amino acids. Germline V lookup: CDR1 SGHDT, CDR2 YYEEEE. V lost 4 bases and J lost 5; bases outside the gene matches: 5. The DNA of the CDR3 is TGTGCCAGCAGCGACGACAGGGATACTGAAGCTTTCTTT. As protein: CASSDDRDTEAFF.

The chain recombines TRBV6-5 with TRBJ1-2; D is perhaps TRBD1 (5 bases). Germline V lookup: CDR1 MNHEY, CDR2 SVGAGI. Trimming pared 4 bases from V and 5 bases from J, leaving 17 bases between. The CDR3 totals 15 residues. The CDR3, as DNA: TGTGCCAGCAGTTTAGAGGGGACGGTGCATTATGGCTACACCTTC. Protein: CASSLEGTVHYGYTF.

J is TRBJ2-7 and V is TRBV25-1, with TRBD1 identical over 10 bases. CDR1 is MGHDK and CDR2 is SYGVNS in the germline V gene. Trimming cost V 4 bases and J 0 bases; bases outside gene matches: 6. This CDR3 is 16 amino acids long. The CDR3 reads CASSADRGLASYEQYF. The CDR3 nucleotides read TGTGCCAGCAGTGCCGACAGGGGGCTGGCCTCCTACGAGCAGTACTTC.

This clone has only a few counts. This chain links TRBV6-5 with TRBJ2-3; possible D gene TRBD2, 6 bases. V was shortened by 5 bases and J by 8 bases, with 11 bases between the two germline ends. In germline, CDR1 is MNHEY, CDR2 SVGAGI. The CDR3 loop spans 12 amino acids. The CDR3 coding sequence is TGTGCCAGCAGTACGGGGGATGGTACGCAGTATTTT. Its protein product is CASSTGDGTQYF.

This chain links TRBV23-1 with TRBJ1-3, with D possibly matching TRBD1 (6 bases). Being an ORF, TRBV23-1 has a function that is uncertain. V gave up 0 bases and J gave up 0 bases, with 9 bases separating them. The CDR3 length is 16 residues. CDR3 region: CASSQSDRNSGNTIYF. CDR3 coding DNA: TGCGCCAGCAGTCAATCTGACAGGAACTCTGGAAACACCATATATTTT.

The V call is TRBV5-1, the J call TRBJ2-7; the match to TRBD1 covers 7 bases. Trimming cost V 2 bases and J 5 bases; bases outside gene matches: 7. CDR3 length equals 14 residues. Germline CDR1 SGHRS, CDR2 YFSETQ. The CDR3 loop reads CASSFGQAVNEQYF. For the CDR3, the DNA is TGCGCCAGCAGCTTCGGACAGGCGGTGAACGAGCAGTACTTC.

This clone was counted only a few times. V is TRBV23-1 and J is TRBJ2-3; TRBD1 might be the D (5 bases). TRBV23-1 is an open reading frame, and its role is uncertain. This CDR3 is built from 15 residues. V lost 2 bases and J lost 2, with 11 bases in between. The CDR3 spells CASSQNRQTTDTQYF. CDR3 nucleotides: TGCGCCAGCAGTCAAAACCGACAGACCACAGATACGCAGTATTTT.

V usage is TRBV5-1 and J usage is TRBJ2-5, with a tentative D call TRBD1 (6 bases). The germline V gene has CDR1 SGHRS and CDR2 YFSETQ. This CDR3 has 13 residues. Trimming took off 7 bases at V and 2 bases at J, with 12 bases between the two ends. The CDR3 DNA is TGCGCCAGCCAACCGGACAGTCAAGAGACCCAGTACTTC. It encodes CASQPDSQETQYF.

The chain has TRBV27 and TRBJ1-5; no clear D. Per germline, CDR1 MNHEY and CDR2 SMNVEV (reference sequence). Trimming took 6 bases from V and 0 from J, leaving 9 bases between them. The CDR3 has 14 amino acids. The CDR3 sequence is CASRPRNSNQPQHF. As DNA, the CDR3 is TGTGCCAGCAGACCGAGGAATAGCAATCAGCCCCAGCATTTT.

The chain combines TRBV2 with TRBJ1-4, with D unclear. The V gene's germline CDR1 is SNHLY and CDR2 FYNNEI. The CDR3 is made up of 12 amino acids. The V end lost 8 bases, the J end lost 8 bases, and 12 bases lay between the germline ends. The CDR3 region is CASQRGGEKLFF. CDR3 nucleotide sequence: TGTGCCAGCCAGCGAGGAGGGGAAAAACTGTTTTTT.

This clone appeared a few times. The rearrangement joins TRBV6-5 to TRBJ2-7, with D tentatively TRBD1 (5 bases). There are 13 residues in the CDR3. From germline, CDR1 is MNHEY and CDR2 SVGAGI. The V gene lost 6 bases and the J gene lost 3 bases, with 12 bases spanning the gap. In DNA form, the CDR3 reads TGTGCCAGCAGCGAGACAGCTTTCTACGAGCAGTACTTC. Its translation: CASSETAFYEQYF.

The V gene is TRBV29-1, the J gene TRBJ1-1, with unresolved D. This CDR3 spans 14 amino acids. In germline, CDR1 is SQVTM, CDR2 ANQGSEA. Trimming cost V 0 bases and J 0 bases, with 8 bases left between them. The CDR3: CSVEDWLMNTEAFF. CDR3 DNA: TGCAGCGTTGAAGATTGGCTGATGAACACTGAAGCTTTCTTT.

V usage is TRBV27 and J usage is TRBJ2-7, with a weak D call TRBD2 (6 bases). The V end lost 0 bases, the J end lost 6 bases, and 9 bases lay between the germline ends. Germline CDR1 is MNHEY and CDR2 is SMNVEV (reference sequence). CDR3 size: 13 residues. In DNA form, the CDR3 reads TGTGCCAGCAGTTTATCCCGGGACTCCGAGCAGTACTTC. Translating gives CASSLSRDSEQYF.

The chain combines TRBV7-6 with TRBJ2-1; 12 bases map to TRBD2. CDR1 and CDR2 (germline): SGHVS, FNYEAQ. J was trimmed by 9 bases and V by 6 bases; bases with no gene match: 9. The CDR3 is 15 residues long. Here the CDR3 DNA reads TGTGCCAGCAGACTAACTAGCGGGGGGCAGGGTGAGCAGTTCTTC. It encodes CASRLTSGGQGEQFF. Filled out from reference TRBV7-6 and TRBJ2-1, the complete variable domain reads GAGVSQSPRYKVTKRGQDVALRCDPISGHVSLYWYRQALGQGPEFLTYFNYEAQQDKSGLPNDRFSAERPEGSISTLTIQRTEQRDSAMYRCASRLTSGGQGEQFFGPGTRLTVL.

The chain is built from TRBV18 and TRBJ1-1; D ambiguous. V was shortened by 1 base and J by 8 bases, with 11 bases between the two germline ends. The CDR3 covers 13 residues. CDR1 is KGHSH, CDR2 LQKENI, per germline. CDR3 loop: CASSPLRLAEAFF. The CDR3, as DNA: TGTGCCAGCTCACCACTCAGACTGGCGGAAGCTTTCTTT.

Only a few counts were recorded for this clone. The chain uses TRBV29-1 and TRBJ2-5; D unclear. The CDR3 totals 14 residues. CDR1 and CDR2 from the germline V gene are SQVTM and ANQGSEA. V lost 1 base and J lost 5, with 14 bases in between. The CDR3 loop is CSVEGLVGEETQYF. The CDR3 DNA reads as TGCAGCGTTGAAGGTCTAGTAGGCGAGGAGACCCAGTACTTC.

J is TRBJ2-5 and V is TRBV25-1, with a weak D call TRBD2 (6 bases). V was clipped by 3 bases and J by 5 bases, with 10 bases between them. The CDR3 totals 13 residues. Germline CDR1 MGHDK, CDR2 SYGVNS. CDR3 residues: CASSDGGGETQYF. DNA for the CDR3: TGTGCCAGCAGTGACGGAGGAGGGGAGACCCAGTACTTC.

The gene calls are TRBV6-5 and TRBJ1-1; D ambiguous. CDR1 is MNHEY, CDR2 SVGAGI, per germline. V was trimmed by 7 bases and J by 1 base, leaving 13 bases between them. The CDR3 has 14 amino acids. The CDR3 bases are TGTGCCAGCACTTTACTGGGGAGGAACACTGAAGCTTTCTTT. Protein product: CASTLLGRNTEAFF.